This T cell receptor beta chain is from a study of blood T cells in healthy people across ages. This clonotype showed up many times. Its antigen is not known. The study, taken as a whole, reports: Fewer expanded clones and more diversity marked long-lived versus aged donors.

The CDR3 consists of 19 residues. The V gene's germline CDR1 is SGHAT and CDR2 FQNNGV. V was clipped by 1 base and J by 0 bases; unmatched bases: 9. The authors ran a second PCR of about 6 to 11 cycles using a sample-barcoded 5' primer and a J-beta primer mix. Every molecule of cDNA carried a tag from a template-switch adaptor with 12 random nucleotides. MiXCR, applied by TCRdb to the 5' RACE reads, yields one record per CDR3 protein. The sample carries hundreds of thousands of distinct CDR3 sequences, 40% to 50% recorded once. V gene TRBV11-2 combines with J gene TRBJ2-6, with 7 bases identical to TRBD1. This receptor was taken from a man aged 60-69 years in good health. Sequences were obtained from blood. CDR3 sequence reads: CASSLAETGISSGANVLTF. The CDR3, as DNA: TGTGCCAGCAGCTTAGCCGAGACAGGGATAAGCTCTGGGGCCAACGTCCTGACTTTC.